This T cell receptor (beta chain) was captured by sequencing in a study of cytomegalovirus exposure and HLA in healthy donors. The PCR contained 60 Vbeta and 13 Jbeta primers. Measured with immunoSEQ multiplex PCR; TCRdb has only the in-frame clones, and not every one. The repertoire includes about 120,000 clones, 65% to 80% of them detected once, and around 5.5% sits in the top ten. The CDR3 is made up of 13 amino acids. The junction had 10 bases not matched to a gene; V was cut back by 8 bases and J by 6 bases. Germline-derived CDR1 and CDR2 are LGHNA and YNFKEQ. Each of the donors was a healthy bone marrow donor.

Sequencing used PBMCs. The source of this sequence is a man between 18 and 35 years old in good health and CMV-seropositive. The genes are TRBV4-2 and TRBJ2-7; 7 bases agree with TRBD2. Written as DNA, the CDR3 is TGTGCCAGCGAGCGGGGCGGGAAGTCCGAGCAGTACTTC. Translating gives CASERGGKSEQYF.